This TCR beta chain was profiled in a study of metastatic and nonmetastatic thyroid tumors. As for the study in general: Peripheral blood and tumor or nodule samples from malignant and benign thyroid patients were compared. Study-level points and caveats: TCR beta diversity was reportedly significantly higher in malignant thyroid tumors than benign nodules, in blood and tumor.

Under the authors' procedure: What underpinned the distant-metastasis classifier for papillary thyroid cancer was the set of CDR3 differences across clinicopathological groups. TCRdb recomputed clones from the PCR reads via MiXCR. The V and J calls and clone size come from TCRdb's table, not from the authors' own analysis. This table holds about 92,000 clones, more than 13% found once. This clone showed up many times. Antigen unknown. Each patient came to thyroid surgery without any prior treatment (of any kind). V shed 11 bases and J shed 4 bases, with 16 bases lying between them. CDR1 and CDR2 from the germline V gene are SGHAT and FQNNGV. The CDR3 covers 13 residues.

V gene TRBV11-2 combines with J gene TRBJ2-3, with a possible D match to TRBD2 (7 bases). The sequence was collected from a female donor with papillary thyroid cancer or a benign thyroid nodule (not recorded which). Some clones in this sample may be carry-over from other donors' samples. The material sequenced was blood. The CDR3 reads CASRGGAADTQYF. CDR3 coding DNA: TGTGCCTCGAGGGGGGGAGCGGCAGATACGCAGTATTTT. Complete variable domain (other parts from reference TRBV11-2 and TRBJ2-3): EAGVAQSPRYKIIEKRQSVAFWCNPISGHATLYWYQQILGQGPKLLIQFQNNGVVDDSQLPKDRFSAERLKGVDSTLKIQPAKLEDSAVYLCASRGGAADTQYFGPGTRLTVL.